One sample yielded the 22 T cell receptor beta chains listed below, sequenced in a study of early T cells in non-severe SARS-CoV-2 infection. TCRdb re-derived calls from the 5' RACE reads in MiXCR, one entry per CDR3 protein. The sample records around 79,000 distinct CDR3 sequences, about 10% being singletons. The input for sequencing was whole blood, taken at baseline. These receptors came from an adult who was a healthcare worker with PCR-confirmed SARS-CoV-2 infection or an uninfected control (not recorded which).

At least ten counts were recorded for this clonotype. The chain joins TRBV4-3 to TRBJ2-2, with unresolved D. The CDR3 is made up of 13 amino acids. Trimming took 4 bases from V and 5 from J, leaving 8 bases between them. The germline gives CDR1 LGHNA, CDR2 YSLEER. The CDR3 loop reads CASSPQRTGELFF. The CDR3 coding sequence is TGCGCCAGCAGCCCACAAAGGACCGGGGAGCTGTTTTTT.

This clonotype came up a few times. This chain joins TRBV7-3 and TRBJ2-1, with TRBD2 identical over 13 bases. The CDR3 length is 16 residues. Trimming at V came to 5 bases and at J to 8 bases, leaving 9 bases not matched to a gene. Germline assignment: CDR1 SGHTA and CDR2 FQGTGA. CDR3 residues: CASSLQGLAGEDEQFF. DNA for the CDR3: TGTGCCAGCAGCCTTCAAGGACTAGCGGGGGAAGATGAGCAGTTCTTC. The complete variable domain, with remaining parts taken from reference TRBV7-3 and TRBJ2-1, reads GAGVSQTPSNKVTEKGKYVELRCDPISGHTALYWYRQSLGQGPEFLIYFQGTGAADDSGLPNDRFFAVRPEGSVSTLKIQRTERGDSAVYLCASSLQGLAGEDEQFFGPGTRLTVL.

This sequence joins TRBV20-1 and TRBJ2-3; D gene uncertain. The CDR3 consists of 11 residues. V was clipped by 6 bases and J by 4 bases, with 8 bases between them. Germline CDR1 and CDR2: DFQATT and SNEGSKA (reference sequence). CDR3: CSATIPDTQYF. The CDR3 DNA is TGCAGTGCAACTATACCAGATACGCAGTATTTT.

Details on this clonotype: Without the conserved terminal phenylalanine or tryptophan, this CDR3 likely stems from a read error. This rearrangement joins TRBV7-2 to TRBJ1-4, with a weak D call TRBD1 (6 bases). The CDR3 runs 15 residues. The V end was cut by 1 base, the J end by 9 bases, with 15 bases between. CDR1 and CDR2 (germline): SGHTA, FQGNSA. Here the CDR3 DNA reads TGTGCCAGCAGCTTAGGCGGGGGCCGCCATCAAAAACTGTTTCTT. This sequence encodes CASSLGGGRHQKLFL.

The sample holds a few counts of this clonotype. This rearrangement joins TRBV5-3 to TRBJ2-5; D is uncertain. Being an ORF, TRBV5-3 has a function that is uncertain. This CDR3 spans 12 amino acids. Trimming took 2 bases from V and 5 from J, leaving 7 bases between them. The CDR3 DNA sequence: TGTGCCAGAAGCTTTGTGTTGGAGACCCAGTACTTC. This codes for CARSFVLETQYF.

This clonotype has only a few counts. The CDR3: CASALAGGLESEQFF. CDR3 DNA sequence: TGTGCCAGTGCACTAGCGGGGGGGCTCGAGAGTGAGCAGTTCTTC. The genes are TRBV19 and TRBJ2-1, with TRBD2 matching 13 bases. Germline-derived CDR1 and CDR2 are LNHDA and SQIVND (reference sequence). CDR3 length: 15 amino acids. The ends lost 8 bases at V and 9 bases at J; junction bases unmatched: 10.

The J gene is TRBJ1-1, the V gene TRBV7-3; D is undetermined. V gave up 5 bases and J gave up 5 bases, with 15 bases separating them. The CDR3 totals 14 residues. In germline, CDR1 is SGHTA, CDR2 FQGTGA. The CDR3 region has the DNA TGTGCCAGCAGCCCCGGCCCTTACGAGACTGAAGCTTTCTTT. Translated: CASSPGPYETEAFF.

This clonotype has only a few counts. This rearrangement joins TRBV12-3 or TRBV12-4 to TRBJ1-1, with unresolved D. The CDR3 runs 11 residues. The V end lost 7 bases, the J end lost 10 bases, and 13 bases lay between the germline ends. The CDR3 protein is CASTLGVAAFF. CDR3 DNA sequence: TGTGCCAGCACACTGGGAGTAGCAGCTTTCTTT.

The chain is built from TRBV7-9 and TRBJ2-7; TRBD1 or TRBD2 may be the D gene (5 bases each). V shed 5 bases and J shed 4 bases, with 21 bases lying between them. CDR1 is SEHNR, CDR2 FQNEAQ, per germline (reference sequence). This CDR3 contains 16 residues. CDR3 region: CASSPRGSGPGYEQYF. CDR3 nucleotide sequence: TGTGCCAGCAGCCCTCGCGGCTCGGGGCCGGGGTACGAGCAGTACTTC.

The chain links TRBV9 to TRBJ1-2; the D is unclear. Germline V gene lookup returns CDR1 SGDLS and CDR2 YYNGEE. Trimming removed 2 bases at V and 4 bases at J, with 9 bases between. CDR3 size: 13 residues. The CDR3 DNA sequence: TGTGCCAGCAGCGTTTCCACATTCTATGGCTACACCTTC. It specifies CASSVSTFYGYTF.

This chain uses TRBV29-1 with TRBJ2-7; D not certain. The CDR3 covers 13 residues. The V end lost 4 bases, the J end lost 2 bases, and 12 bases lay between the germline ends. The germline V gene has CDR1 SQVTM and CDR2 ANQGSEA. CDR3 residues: CSVGPWPPYEQYF. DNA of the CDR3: TGCAGCGTTGGACCCTGGCCCCCCTACGAGCAGTACTTC.

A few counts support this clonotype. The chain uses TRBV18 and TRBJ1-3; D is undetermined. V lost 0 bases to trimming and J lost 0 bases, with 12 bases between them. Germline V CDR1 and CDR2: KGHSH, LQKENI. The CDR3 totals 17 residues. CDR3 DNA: TGTGCCAGCTCACCACCGGTCGGTGCCTACTCTGGAAACACCATATATTTT. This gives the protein CASSPPVGAYSGNTIYF.

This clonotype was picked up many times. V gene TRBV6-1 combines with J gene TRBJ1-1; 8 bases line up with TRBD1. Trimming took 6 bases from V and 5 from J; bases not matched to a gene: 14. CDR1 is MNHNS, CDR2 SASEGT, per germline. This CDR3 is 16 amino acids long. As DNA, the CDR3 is TGTGCCAGCAGGAGACCCAACAGGGGGGTCGTTACTGAAGCTTTCTTT. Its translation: CASRRPNRGVVTEAFF.

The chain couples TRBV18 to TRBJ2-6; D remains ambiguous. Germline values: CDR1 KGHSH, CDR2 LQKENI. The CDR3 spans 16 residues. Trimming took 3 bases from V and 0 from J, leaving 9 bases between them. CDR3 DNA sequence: TGTGCCAGCTCACCGGCGGAATACTCTGGGGCCAACGTCCTGACTTTC. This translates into CASSPAEYSGANVLTF.

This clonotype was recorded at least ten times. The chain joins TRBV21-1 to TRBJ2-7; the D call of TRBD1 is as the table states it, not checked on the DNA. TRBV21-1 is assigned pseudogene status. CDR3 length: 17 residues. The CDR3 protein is CASSQGRTGGIPYEQYF. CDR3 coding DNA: TGTGCCAGCAGCCAAGGTCGTACAGGGGGCATTCCCTACGAGCAGTACTTC.

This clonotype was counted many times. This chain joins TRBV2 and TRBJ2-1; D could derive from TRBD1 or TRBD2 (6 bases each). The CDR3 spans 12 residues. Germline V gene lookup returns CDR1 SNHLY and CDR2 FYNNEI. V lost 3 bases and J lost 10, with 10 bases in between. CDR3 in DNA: TGTGCCAGCAGTGAGGGGGCGGGAGAGCAGTTCTTC. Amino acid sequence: CASSEGAGEQFF.

CDR3 protein: CASSELNSGNTIYF. The CDR3 region has the DNA TGTGCCAGCAGTGAACTGAATTCTGGAAACACCATATATTTT. The chain uses TRBV6-1 and TRBJ1-3; D uncertain. Germline V gene data show CDR1 as MNHNS and CDR2 as SASEGT. V lost 2 bases and J 1 base, leaving 6 bases between the germline ends. The CDR3 totals 14 residues.

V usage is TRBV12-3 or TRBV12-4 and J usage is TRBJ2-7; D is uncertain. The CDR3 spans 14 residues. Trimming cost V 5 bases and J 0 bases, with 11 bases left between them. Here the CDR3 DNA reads TGTGCCAGCAGTCCCCCCGGTATCTCCTACGAGCAGTACTTC. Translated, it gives CASSPPGISYEQYF.

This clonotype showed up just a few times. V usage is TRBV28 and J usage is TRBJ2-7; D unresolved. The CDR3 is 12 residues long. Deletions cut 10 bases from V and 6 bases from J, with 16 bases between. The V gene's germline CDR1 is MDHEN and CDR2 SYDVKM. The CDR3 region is CATGPLRGEQYF. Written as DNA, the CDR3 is TGTGCCACCGGGCCGCTTAGAGGCGAGCAGTACTTC.

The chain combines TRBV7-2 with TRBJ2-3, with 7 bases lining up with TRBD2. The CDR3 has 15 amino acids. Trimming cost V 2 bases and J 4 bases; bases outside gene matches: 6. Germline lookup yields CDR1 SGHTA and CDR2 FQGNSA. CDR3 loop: CASSLRLAESDTQYF. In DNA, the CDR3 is TGTGCCAGCAGCTTAAGGCTAGCGGAATCAGATACGCAGTATTTT.

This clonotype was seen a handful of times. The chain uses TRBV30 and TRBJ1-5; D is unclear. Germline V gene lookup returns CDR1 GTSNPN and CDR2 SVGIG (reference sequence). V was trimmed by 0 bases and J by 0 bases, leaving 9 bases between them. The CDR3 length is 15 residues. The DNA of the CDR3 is TGTGCCTGGAGTGTACCTCTGACTAGCAATCAGCCCCAGCATTTT. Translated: CAWSVPLTSNQPQHF.

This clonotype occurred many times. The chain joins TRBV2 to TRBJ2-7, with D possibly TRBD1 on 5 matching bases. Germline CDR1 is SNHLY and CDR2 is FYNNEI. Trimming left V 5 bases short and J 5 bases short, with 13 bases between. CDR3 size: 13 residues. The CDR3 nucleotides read TGTGCCAGCAGTTTGCAGGGTTACGACGAGCAGTACTTC. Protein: CASSLQGYDEQYF.